The subject of this entry is one TCR beta chain. Its antigen is undetermined. This entry comes from a study of CD8+CD57+ T cells in acquired aplastic anemia. The wider study: Average DNA yield from sorted CD4+ and CD8+ cells was around 3 ug. Whole-study results and caveats: The CD8+ Simpson's diversity of patients and controls was not significantly different. About 28 sequences, all CD8+ CDR3, were shared between patients and controls.

It was genomic DNA that served as the template for profiling TCR beta VDJ and CDR3. TCRdb passed the reads through MiXCR, listing each CDR3 protein once. The sample lists hundreds of thousands of distinct CDR3 sequences, around three fifths seen once, with 1.3% in the top ten. CDR1 and CDR2 from the germline V gene are MNHNY and SVGAGI (reference sequence). The CDR3 loop spans 15 amino acids. Trimming took off 4 bases at V and 7 bases at J, with 17 bases between the two ends. All patients picked for sequencing had shown, by flow cytometry, an expansion of CD8+CD57+ cells. Every patient had severe acquired aplastic anemia.

Sequenced sample: sorted CD4+, CD8+, or CD8+CD57+ T cells (not recorded which) from PBMCs. This sequence joins TRBV6-6 and TRBJ1-5; D might be TRBD1 (6 bases). The sequence came from a human donor with aplastic anemia. CDR3 region: CASSSFVGAKQPQHF. CDR3 in DNA: TGTGCCAGCAGTTCCTTTGTGGGGGCCAAACAGCCCCAGCATTTT.